One and the same sample provided the 27 T cell receptor beta chains below, sequenced in a study of shared clonotypes between healthy human individuals. TCRdb's copy holds only in-frame clones and misses some; the assay was immunoSEQ multiplex PCR. In the table there are about 660,000 clones, over 65% of which are singletons. Material for sequencing was memory CD4+ T cells sorted from blood. As for subset: CD45RA-negative fraction. These receptors were collected from a woman in her thirties in good health.

The chain links TRBV5-1 to TRBJ2-5; D possibly corresponds to TRBD2 (5 bases). Germline assignment: CDR1 SGHRS and CDR2 YFSETQ. The CDR3 is 14 residues long. The V end was cut by 0 bases, the J end by 0 bases, with 6 bases between. CDR3 protein: CASSLAGDQETQYF. Here the CDR3 DNA reads TGCGCCAGCAGCTTGGCCGGGGACCAAGAGACCCAGTACTTC.

This chain joins TRBV5-1 and TRBJ2-1; 7 bases align to TRBD2. Germline V gives CDR1 SGHRS, CDR2 YFSETQ. This CDR3 is built from 16 residues. With 2 bases clipped from V and 8 bases from J, the junction kept 13 bases outside the gene matches. CDR3: CASSFSSGGRADEQFF. The CDR3 nucleotides read TGCGCCAGCAGCTTTAGCTCTGGGGGGAGGGCCGATGAGCAGTTCTTC.

The V call is TRBV21-1, the J call TRBJ2-3; the tabulated D call, TRBD2, remains unverified against the DNA. TRBV21-1 is a known pseudogene. The CDR3 has 14 amino acids. CDR3 DNA: TGTGCCAGCAGCCCCGAGAGTTTCACCGATACGCAGTATTTT. Translated: CASSPESFTDTQYF.

CDR3 nucleotide sequence: TGTGCCAGCAGAGTTCTTCGGGATAGCGAGCAGTACTTC. Translating gives CASRVLRDSEQYF. The J gene is TRBJ2-7, the V gene TRBV28, with D possibly matching TRBD2 (5 bases). The CDR3 loop spans 13 amino acids. The germline V gene has CDR1 MDHEN and CDR2 SYDVKM. V was shortened by 6 bases and J by 6 bases, with 15 bases between the two germline ends.

This clone came up once. CDR3 bases: TGTGCCAGCAGCTTAAACAGCCAATGGGGCGAGCAGTACTTC. Protein sequence: CASSLNSQWGEQYF. This rearrangement joins TRBV7-2 to TRBJ2-7; D unresolved. V lost 2 bases, J lost 6 bases, and 14 bases lay in between. From germline, CDR1 is SGHTA and CDR2 FQGNSA. This CDR3 spans 14 amino acids.

Comments on this clone: The identical CDR3 is also encoded by other nucleotide sequences in the sample. This chain uses TRBV7-9 with TRBJ2-7; no clear D gene. This CDR3 region has 13 residues. Per the germline V gene, CDR1 is SEHNR and CDR2 is FQNEAQ (reference sequence). The ends were cut back, 0 bases at V and 3 bases at J, with 6 bases in the middle. CDR3: CASSLAGSYEQYF. The CDR3 DNA is TGTGCCAGCAGCTTAGCCGGTAGCTACGAGCAGTACTTC.

The chain has TRBV27 and TRBJ2-2; D is perhaps TRBD1 (5 bases). The CDR3 length is 17 residues. Germline-derived CDR1 and CDR2 are MNHEY and SMNVEV (reference sequence). The V end was cut by 1 base, the J end by 6 bases, with 18 bases between. CDR3: CASSLWVIADTPGELFF. The CDR3 nucleotides are TGTGCCAGCAGTTTATGGGTAATCGCGGACACGCCCGGGGAGCTGTTTTTT.

In regard to this clone: Other DNA sequences in the same sample also yield this CDR3. The J gene is TRBJ2-5, the V gene TRBV18, with 8 bases matching TRBD1. V lost 3 bases and J lost 5; bases outside the gene matches: 2. Germline-derived CDR1 and CDR2 are KGHSH and LQKENI. The CDR3 runs 13 residues. The CDR3 region is CASSPGQGETQYF. In nucleotides, the CDR3 is TGTGCCAGCTCACCCGGACAGGGTGAGACCCAGTACTTC. Supplemented by reference TRBV18 and TRBJ2-5, the full variable domain reads NAGVMQNPRHLVRRRGQEARLRCSPMKGHSHVYWYRQLPEEGLKFMVYLQKENIIDESGMPKERFSAEFPKEGPSILRIQQVVRGDSAAYFCASSPGQGETQYFGPGTRLLVL.

This clone has only a few counts. V and J are TRBV27 and TRBJ2-2, with D unresolved. Germline CDR1 reads MNHEY; CDR2 reads SMNVEV (reference sequence). With 8 bases removed from V and 2 bases from J, the gap between germline ends came to 15 bases. The length of the CDR3 is 15 residues. The CDR3 sequence is CASQVHGANTGELFF. CDR3 nucleotide sequence: TGTGCCAGCCAGGTTCATGGCGCCAACACCGGGGAGCTGTTTTTT.

J is TRBJ1-1 and V is TRBV4-1; TRBD1 might be the D (5 bases). V was pared by 5 bases and J by 1 base, with 14 bases between. The length of the CDR3 is 15 residues. Germline V gives CDR1 MGHRA, CDR2 YSYEKL. CDR3 sequence: CASSSGGKANTEAFF. The DNA for the CDR3 is TGCGCCAGCAGCTCGGGGGGGAAGGCGAACACTGAAGCTTTCTTT.

J is TRBJ2-1 and V is TRBV5-1; 9 nucleotides agree with TRBD2. The CDR3 spans 12 residues. Per the germline V gene, CDR1 is SGHRS and CDR2 is YFSETQ. V lost 1 base, J lost 12 bases, and 2 bases stayed unmatched. Here the CDR3 reads CASSLTSGLQFF. The CDR3, as DNA: TGCGCCAGCAGCTTGACTAGCGGGTTGCAGTTCTTC.

The gene calls are TRBV7-9 and TRBJ2-1; possible D gene TRBD1, 5 bases. The CDR3 has 14 amino acids. Trimming removed 1 base from V and 8 bases from J, with 12 bases in between. Per the germline V gene, CDR1 is SEHNR and CDR2 is FQNEAQ (reference sequence). The chain's CDR3 is CASSLDQGLDEQFF. The CDR3 bases are TGTGCCAGCAGCTTAGATCAGGGTTTGGATGAGCAGTTCTTC. Variable domain in full (rest from reference TRBV7-9 and TRBJ2-1): DTGVSQNPRHKITKRGQNVTFRCDPISEHNRLYWYRQTLGQGPEFLTYFQNEAQLEKSRLLSDRFSAERPKGSFSTLEIQRTEQGDSAMYLCASSLDQGLDEQFFGPGTRLTVL.

The chain combines TRBV28 with TRBJ1-1; unclear D gene. The CDR3 is 10 amino acids. The germline gives CDR1 MDHEN, CDR2 SYDVKM. Deletions cut 10 bases from V and 7 bases from J, with 10 bases between. The CDR3 here is CATKVDEAFF. For the CDR3, the DNA is TGTGCCACCAAAGTTGATGAAGCTTTCTTT.

V usage is TRBV9 and J usage is TRBJ1-2; no reliable D call. The V end was cut by 2 bases, the J end by 5 bases, with 13 bases between. Germline loops: CDR1 SGDLS, CDR2 YYNGEE. The CDR3 covers 14 residues. The CDR3: CASSVTLTDYGYTF. CDR3 coding DNA: TGTGCCAGCAGCGTCACCCTAACAGATTATGGCTACACCTTC.

This clone has a single count. The chain has TRBV7-3 and TRBJ2-2; D gene unclear. V lost 5 bases to trimming and J lost 5 bases, with 9 bases between them. Germline V gene lookup returns CDR1 SGHTA and CDR2 FQGTGA. This CDR3 is built from 13 residues. The DNA of the CDR3 is TGTGCCAGCAGCCCGTGGCTAACCGGGGAGCTGTTTTTT. Protein sequence: CASSPWLTGELFF.

J is TRBJ2-7 and V is TRBV7-6; D not resolved. The length of the CDR3 is 12 residues. The germline V gene has CDR1 SGHVS and CDR2 FNYEAQ. V was shortened by 1 base and J by 7 bases, with 8 bases between the two germline ends. The CDR3 DNA is TGTGCCAGCAGCTTAGAGAAAGGGGAGCAGTACTTC. Its protein product is CASSLEKGEQYF. Filled out from reference TRBV7-6 and TRBJ2-7, the complete variable domain reads GAGVSQSPRYKVTKRGQDVALRCDPISGHVSLYWYRQALGQGPEFLTYFNYEAQQDKSGLPNDRFSAERPEGSISTLTIQRTEQRDSAMYRCASSLEKGEQYFGPGTRLTVT.

This chain links TRBV25-1 with TRBJ2-1; possibly TRBD1 for D (6 bases). V was trimmed by 3 bases and J by 0 bases, leaving 9 bases between them. CDR3 length: 15 amino acids. Per germline, CDR1 MGHDK and CDR2 SYGVNS. The CDR3 DNA follows: TGTGCCAGCAGTGACCTAGGGGGCTCCTACAATGAGCAGTTCTTC. Translation gives CASSDLGGSYNEQFF.

V and J are TRBV2 and TRBJ2-3, with 8 nucleotides matching TRBD2. The CDR3 is 17 amino acids. V was pared by 5 bases and J by 0 bases, with 10 bases of the junction left unmatched. Germline V gives CDR1 SNHLY, CDR2 FYNNEI. The CDR3 sequence is CASSRIYSGKSTDTQYF. CDR3 coding DNA: TGTGCCAGCAGTCGTATCTATAGCGGGAAAAGCACAGATACGCAGTATTTT.

This CDR3 reads CASRQTQETQYF. The CDR3 nucleotides are TGTGCCAGCAGACAGACGCAAGAGACCCAGTACTTC. The chain couples TRBV16 to TRBJ2-5, with D uncertain. V was pared by 6 bases and J by 2 bases, with 7 bases between. CDR3 length: 12 residues. CDR1 and CDR2 (germline): KGHSY, FQNENV.

The V and J genes are TRBV28 and TRBJ1-2, with a weak D call TRBD1 (5 bases). The V gene's germline CDR1 is MDHEN and CDR2 SYDVKM. The CDR3 length is 13 residues. Trimming took off 6 bases at V and 2 bases at J, with 10 bases between the two ends. The CDR3 DNA sequence: TGTGCCAGCAGAGAGACAGCAAACTATGGCTACACCTTC. Translation: CASRETANYGYTF.

The CDR3 sequence is CASSEAGDGYTF. DNA for the CDR3: TGTGCCAGCAGTGAAGCAGGGGATGGCTACACCTTC. J is TRBJ1-2 and V is TRBV6-1, with D possibly being TRBD1 (5 bases). The CDR3 covers 12 residues. V lost 0 bases and J 6 bases, leaving 5 bases between the germline ends. Germline CDR1 reads MNHNS; CDR2 reads SASEGT.

The chain joins TRBV2 to TRBJ2-5; 7 bases line up with TRBD1. The CDR3 is 16 amino acids. Germline CDR1 and CDR2: SNHLY and FYNNEI. The trim removed 5 bases at V and 2 bases at J, leaving 11 bases unmatched. The CDR3 protein is CASSKQQGQQQETQYF. The CDR3 DNA is TGTGCCAGCAGTAAACAACAGGGACAGCAGCAAGAGACCCAGTACTTC. Full variable domain (rest looked up from reference TRBV2 and TRBJ2-5): EPEVTQTPSHQVTQMGQEVILRCVPISNHLYFYWYRQILGQKVEFLVSFYNNEISEKSEIFDDQFSVERPDGSNFTLKIRSTKLEDSAMYFCASSKQQGQQQETQYFGPGTRLLVL.

The J gene is TRBJ2-7, the V gene TRBV7-8, with TRBD2 matching over 7 bases. Trimming removed 4 bases from V and 5 bases from J; junction bases left unmatched: 8. The CDR3 has 14 amino acids. The germline V gene encodes CDR1 SGHVS and CDR2 FQNEAQ. CDR3 DNA: TGTGCCAGCAGCTCGCAGCGGGGCCAGGACGAGCAGTACTTC. It specifies CASSSQRGQDEQYF.

There are many counts of this clone. The chain combines TRBV10-1 with TRBJ2-7, with 9 bases matching TRBD2. Germline V lookup: CDR1 WNHNN, CDR2 SYGVQD (reference sequence). The ends lost 2 bases at V and 2 bases at J; junction bases unmatched: 4. The CDR3 totals 15 residues. As DNA, the CDR3 is TGCGCCAGCAGTGAGGGAACTAGCGGGCCCTACGAGCAGTACTTC. Translation: CASSEGTSGPYEQYF.

The V and J genes are TRBV6-1 and TRBJ2-2; tentative D call: TRBD1 (6 bases). CDR1 is MNHNS and CDR2 is SASEGT in the germline V gene. CDR3 length equals 14 residues. Trimming stripped 6 bases from V and 7 bases from J, with 15 bases between. The chain's CDR3 is CASRGQPQGGELFF. The CDR3 region has the DNA TGTGCCAGCAGGGGACAACCTCAGGGCGGGGAGCTGTTTTTT.

This clone was found a few times. The V call is TRBV20-1, the J call TRBJ2-5, with D maybe TRBD2 (5 bases). The V end was cut by 2 bases, the J end by 11 bases, with 12 bases between. Germline loops: CDR1 DFQATT, CDR2 SNEGSKA (reference sequence). The CDR3 sequence is 11 residues long. This CDR3 is CSARYVWEQYF. The CDR3 region has the DNA TGCAGTGCTAGATATGTCTGGGAGCAGTACTTC.

This clone was observed once. The same CDR3 is also encoded by other DNA sequences in this sample. The chain recombines TRBV7-9 with TRBJ1-2; D gene ambiguous. The V gene's germline CDR1 is SEHNR and CDR2 FQNEAQ (reference sequence). This CDR3 is 13 amino acids long. Trimming removed 3 bases from V and 4 bases from J, with 9 bases in between. CDR3 DNA sequence: TGTGCCAGCAGCTTGGGCAGCACCTATGGCTACACCTTC. Amino acids: CASSLGSTYGYTF.